One sample yielded the 2 T cell receptor beta chains listed below, sequenced in a study of memory CD4+ T cells and cytomegalovirus serostatus. Single viable CD3+CD4+CD8-CD45RO+ cells were sorted as the memory CD4+ T cells. Sequencing used immunoSEQ multiplex PCR; TCRdb keeps in-frame clones, though not all of them. The data show over 60,000 clones, 82% seen once. Sequenced sample: memory CD4+ T cells from blood. These receptors all come from an adult in good health and CMV-seronegative.

The V and J genes are TRBV30 and TRBJ1-1; possible D gene TRBD1, 5 bases. The CDR3 loop spans 11 amino acids. V was pared by 5 bases and J by 6 bases, with 10 bases between. Germline CDR1 is GTSNPN and CDR2 is SVGIG (reference sequence). The CDR3 is CAWARGAEAFF. Written as DNA, the CDR3 is TGTGCCTGGGCAAGGGGCGCTGAAGCTTTCTTT.

CDR3 DNA sequence: TGTGCCATCAGTAAAACGACAGGGGCCGGTTCCTACGAGCAGTACTTC. Translation: CAISKTTGAGSYEQYF. The rearrangement uses TRBV10-3 and TRBJ2-7, with TRBD1 identical over 8 bases. Germline CDR1 ENHRY, CDR2 SYGVKD. Trimming removed 5 bases from V and 1 base from J; junction bases left unmatched: 10. This CDR3 contains 16 residues.